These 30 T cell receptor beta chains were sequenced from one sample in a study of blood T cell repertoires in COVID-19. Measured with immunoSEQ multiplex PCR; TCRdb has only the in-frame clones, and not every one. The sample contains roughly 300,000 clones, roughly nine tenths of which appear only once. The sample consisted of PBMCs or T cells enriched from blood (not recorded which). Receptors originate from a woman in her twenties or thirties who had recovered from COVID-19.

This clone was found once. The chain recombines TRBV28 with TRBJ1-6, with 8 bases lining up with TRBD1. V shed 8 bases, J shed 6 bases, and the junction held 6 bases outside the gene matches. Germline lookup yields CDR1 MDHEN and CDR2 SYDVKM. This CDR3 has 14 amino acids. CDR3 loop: CASRRGTGNSPLHF. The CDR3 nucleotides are TGTGCCAGCCGGAGGGGGACAGGTAATTCACCCCTCCACTTT.

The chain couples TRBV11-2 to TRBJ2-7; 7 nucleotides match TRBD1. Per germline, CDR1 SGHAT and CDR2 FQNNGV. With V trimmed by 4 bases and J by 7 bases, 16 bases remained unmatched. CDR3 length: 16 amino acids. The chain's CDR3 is CASSSTWADRVVEQYF. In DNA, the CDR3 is TGTGCCAGCAGCTCCACATGGGCCGACAGGGTAGTTGAGCAGTACTTC.

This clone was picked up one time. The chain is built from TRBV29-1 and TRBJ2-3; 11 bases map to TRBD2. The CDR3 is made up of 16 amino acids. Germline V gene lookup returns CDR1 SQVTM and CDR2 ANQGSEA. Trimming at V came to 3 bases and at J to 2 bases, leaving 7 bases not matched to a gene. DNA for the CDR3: TGCAGCGTTGATGGGGGACTAGCGGCTTTCACAGATACGCAGTATTTT. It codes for CSVDGGLAAFTDTQYF.

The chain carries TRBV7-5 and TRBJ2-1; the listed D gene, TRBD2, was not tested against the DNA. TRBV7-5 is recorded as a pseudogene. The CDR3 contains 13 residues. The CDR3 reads CARSLMSRDEQFF. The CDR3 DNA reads TGTGCCAGAAGCTTGATGTCCCGGGATGAGCAGTTCTTC.

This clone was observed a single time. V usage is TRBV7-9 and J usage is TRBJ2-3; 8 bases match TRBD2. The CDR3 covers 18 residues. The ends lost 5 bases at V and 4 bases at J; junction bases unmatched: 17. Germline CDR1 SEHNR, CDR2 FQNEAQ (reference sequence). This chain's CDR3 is CASSPTDPSSGAADTQYF. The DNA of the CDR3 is TGTGCCAGCAGCCCGACCGACCCGAGTAGCGGGGCGGCAGATACGCAGTATTTT.

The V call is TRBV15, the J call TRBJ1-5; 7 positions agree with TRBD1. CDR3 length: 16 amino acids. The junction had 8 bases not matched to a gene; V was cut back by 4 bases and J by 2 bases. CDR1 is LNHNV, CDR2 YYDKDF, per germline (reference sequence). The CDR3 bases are TGTGCCACCAGCACCCGACAGGGAATTGGCAATCAGCCCCAGCATTTT. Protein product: CATSTRQGIGNQPQHF. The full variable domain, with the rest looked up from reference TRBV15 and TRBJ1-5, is DAMVIQNPRYQVTQFGKPVTLSCSQTLNHNVMYWYQQKSSQAPKLLFHYYDKDFNNEADTPDNFQSRRPNTSFCFLDIRSPGLGDTAMYLCATSTRQGIGNQPQHFGDGTRLSIL.

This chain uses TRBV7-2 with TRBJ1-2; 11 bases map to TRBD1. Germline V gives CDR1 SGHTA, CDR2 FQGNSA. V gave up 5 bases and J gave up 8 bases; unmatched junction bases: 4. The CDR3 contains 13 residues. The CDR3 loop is CASSPGQGEGYTF. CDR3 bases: TGTGCCAGCAGCCCGGGACAGGGGGAGGGCTACACCTTC.

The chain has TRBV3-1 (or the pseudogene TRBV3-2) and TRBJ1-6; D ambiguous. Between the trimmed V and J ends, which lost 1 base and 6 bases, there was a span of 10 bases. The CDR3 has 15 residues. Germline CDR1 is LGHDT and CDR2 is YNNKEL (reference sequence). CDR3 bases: TGTGCCAGCAGCCAAGCCCTTAAAGCTAATTCACCCCTCCACTTT. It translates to CASSQALKANSPLHF.

The CDR3: CATSRAGPYEQYF. CDR3 DNA sequence: TGTGCCACCAGCAGAGCAGGCCCCTACGAGCAGTACTTC. The rearrangement uses TRBV15 and TRBJ2-7; D gene ambiguous. This CDR3 is built from 13 residues. The germline V gene encodes CDR1 LNHNV and CDR2 YYDKDF (reference sequence). V gave up 1 base and J gave up 2 bases, with 6 bases separating them.

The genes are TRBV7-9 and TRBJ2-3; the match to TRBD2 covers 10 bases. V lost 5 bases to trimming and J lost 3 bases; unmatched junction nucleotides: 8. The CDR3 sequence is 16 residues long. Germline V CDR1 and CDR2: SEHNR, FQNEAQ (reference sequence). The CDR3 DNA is TGTGCCAGCAGCCCCTACACTAGCGGGGCTACAGATACGCAGTATTTT. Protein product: CASSPYTSGATDTQYF.

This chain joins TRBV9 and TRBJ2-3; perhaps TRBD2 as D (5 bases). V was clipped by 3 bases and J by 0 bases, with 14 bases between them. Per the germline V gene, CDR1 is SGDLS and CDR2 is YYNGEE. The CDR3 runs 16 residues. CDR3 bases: TGTGCCAGCAGCGCCTTTGAGGACTCTAGCACAGATACGCAGTATTTT. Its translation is CASSAFEDSSTDTQYF.

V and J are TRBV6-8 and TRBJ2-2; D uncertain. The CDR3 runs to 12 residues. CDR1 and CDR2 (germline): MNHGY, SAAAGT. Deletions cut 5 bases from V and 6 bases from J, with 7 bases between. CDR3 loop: CASSPRAGELFF. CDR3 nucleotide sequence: TGTGCCAGCAGTCCTCGTGCCGGGGAGCTGTTTTTT.

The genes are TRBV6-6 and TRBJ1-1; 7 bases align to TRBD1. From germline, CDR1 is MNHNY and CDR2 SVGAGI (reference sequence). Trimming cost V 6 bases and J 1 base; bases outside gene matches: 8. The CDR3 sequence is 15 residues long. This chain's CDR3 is CASRALGGTNTEAFF. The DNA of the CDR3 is TGTGCCAGCAGGGCCCTAGGGGGCACGAACACTGAAGCTTTCTTT.

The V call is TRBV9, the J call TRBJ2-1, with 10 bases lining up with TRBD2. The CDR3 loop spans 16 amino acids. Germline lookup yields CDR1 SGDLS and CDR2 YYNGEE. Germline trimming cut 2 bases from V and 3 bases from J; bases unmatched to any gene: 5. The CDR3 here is CASSVMGLAIYNEQFF. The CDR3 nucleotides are TGTGCCAGCAGCGTGATGGGACTAGCGATCTACAATGAGCAGTTCTTC.

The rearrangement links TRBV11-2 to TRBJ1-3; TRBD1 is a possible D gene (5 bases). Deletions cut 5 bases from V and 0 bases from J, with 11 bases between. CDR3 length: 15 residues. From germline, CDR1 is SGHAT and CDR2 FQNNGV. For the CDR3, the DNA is TGTGCCAGCAGCCCGACAGCCCGCTCTGGAAACACCATATATTTT. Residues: CASSPTARSGNTIYF.

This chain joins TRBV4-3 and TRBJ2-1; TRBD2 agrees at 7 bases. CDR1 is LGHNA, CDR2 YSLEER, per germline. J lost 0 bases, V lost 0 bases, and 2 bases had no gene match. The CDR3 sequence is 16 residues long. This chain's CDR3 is CASSQELAGSYNEQFF. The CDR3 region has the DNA TGCGCCAGCAGCCAAGAGTTAGCGGGCTCCTACAATGAGCAGTTCTTC.

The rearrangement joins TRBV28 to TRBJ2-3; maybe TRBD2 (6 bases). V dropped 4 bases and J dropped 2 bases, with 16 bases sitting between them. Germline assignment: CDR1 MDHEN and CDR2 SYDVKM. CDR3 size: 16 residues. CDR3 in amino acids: CASSWVAEQYTDTQYF. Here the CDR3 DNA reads TGTGCCAGCAGTTGGGTAGCGGAACAATACACAGATACGCAGTATTTT.

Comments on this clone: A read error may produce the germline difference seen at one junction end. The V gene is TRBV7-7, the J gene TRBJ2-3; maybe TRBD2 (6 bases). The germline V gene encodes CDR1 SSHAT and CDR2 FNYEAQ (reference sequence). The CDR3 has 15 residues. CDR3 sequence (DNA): TGTGCTAGCAGCGCGATGACTAGTAGGACAGATACGCAGTATTTT. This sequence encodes CASSAMTSRTDTQYF.

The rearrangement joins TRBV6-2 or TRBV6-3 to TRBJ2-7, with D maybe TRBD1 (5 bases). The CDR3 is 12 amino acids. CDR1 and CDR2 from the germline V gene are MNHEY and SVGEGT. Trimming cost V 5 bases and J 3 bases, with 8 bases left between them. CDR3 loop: CASSQTVYEQYF. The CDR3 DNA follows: TGTGCCAGCAGTCAGACAGTCTACGAGCAGTACTTC.

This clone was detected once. The CDR3 DNA reads as TGTGCCAGCAGCGGGCGGACAGGCGGAGATACGCAGTATTTT. Translating gives CASSGRTGGDTQYF. V and J are TRBV7-2 and TRBJ2-3; the match to TRBD1 covers 7 bases. CDR1 is SGHTA, CDR2 FQGNSA, per germline. This CDR3 is built from 14 residues. Germline trimming cut 5 bases from V and 5 bases from J; bases unmatched to any gene: 7. Looking up the rest from reference TRBV7-2 and TRBJ2-3 gives the full variable domain: GAGVSQSPSNKVTEKGKDVELRCDPISGHTALYWYRQSLGQGLEFLIYFQGNSAPDKSGLPSDRFSAERTGGSVSTLTIQRTQQEDSAVYLCASSGRTGGDTQYFGPGTRLTVL.

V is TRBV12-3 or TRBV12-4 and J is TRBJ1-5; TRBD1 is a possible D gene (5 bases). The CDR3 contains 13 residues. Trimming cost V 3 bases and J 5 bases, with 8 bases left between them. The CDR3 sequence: CASSFGRDQPQHF. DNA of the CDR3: TGTGCCAGCAGTTTTGGCAGGGATCAGCCCCAGCATTTT.

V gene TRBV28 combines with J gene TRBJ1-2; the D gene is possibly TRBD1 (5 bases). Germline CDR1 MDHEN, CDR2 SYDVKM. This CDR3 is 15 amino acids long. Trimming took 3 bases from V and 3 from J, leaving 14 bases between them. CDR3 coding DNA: TGTGCCAGCAGTTTCAAACGGGGGGGGTACTATGGCTACACCTTC. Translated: CASSFKRGGYYGYTF.

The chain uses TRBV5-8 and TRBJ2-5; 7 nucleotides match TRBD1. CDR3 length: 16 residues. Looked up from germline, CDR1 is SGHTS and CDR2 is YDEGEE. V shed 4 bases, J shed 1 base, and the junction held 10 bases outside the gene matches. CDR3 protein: CASSPGGTGLQETQYF. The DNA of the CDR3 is TGTGCCAGCAGCCCAGGGGGTACAGGGCTCCAAGAGACCCAGTACTTC.

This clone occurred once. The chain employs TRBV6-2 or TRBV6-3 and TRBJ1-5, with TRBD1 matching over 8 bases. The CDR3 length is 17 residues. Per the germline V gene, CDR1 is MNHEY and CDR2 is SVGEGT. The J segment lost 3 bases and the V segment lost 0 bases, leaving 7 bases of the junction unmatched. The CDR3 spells CASSYSSNRGINQPQHF. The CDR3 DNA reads TGTGCCAGCAGTTACTCGAGTAACAGGGGGATCAATCAGCCCCAGCATTTT.

This CDR3 reads CASSLTSGQETQYF. CDR3 nucleotides: TGTGCCAGCAGCCTGACTAGCGGACAAGAGACCCAGTACTTC. The V and J genes are TRBV11-1 and TRBJ2-5, with 9 bases that match TRBD2. Trimming took 5 bases from V and 2 from J; bases not matched to a gene: 3. The CDR3 covers 14 residues. The V gene's germline CDR1 is SGHAT and CDR2 FQDESV (reference sequence).

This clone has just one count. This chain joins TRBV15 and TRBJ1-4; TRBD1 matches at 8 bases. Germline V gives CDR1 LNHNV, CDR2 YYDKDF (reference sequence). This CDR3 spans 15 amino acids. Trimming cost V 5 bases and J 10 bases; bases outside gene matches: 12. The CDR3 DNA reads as TGTGCCACCAGCGCTACAAACTCACAGGGGGGAAAACTGTTTTTT. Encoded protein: CATSATNSQGGKLFF.

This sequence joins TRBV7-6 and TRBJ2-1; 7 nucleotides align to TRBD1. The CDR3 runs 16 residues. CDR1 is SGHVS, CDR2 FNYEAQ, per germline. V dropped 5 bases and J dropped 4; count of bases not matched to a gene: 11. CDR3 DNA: TGTGCCAGCAGCCTCGTTGAGGGACAGTTATACAATGAGCAGTTCTTC. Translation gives CASSLVEGQLYNEQFF.

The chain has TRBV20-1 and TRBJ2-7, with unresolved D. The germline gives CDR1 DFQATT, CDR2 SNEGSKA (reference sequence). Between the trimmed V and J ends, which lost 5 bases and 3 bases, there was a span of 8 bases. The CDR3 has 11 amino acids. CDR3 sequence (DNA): TGCAGTGCTCAGACATTCTACGAGCAGTACTTC. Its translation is CSAQTFYEQYF.

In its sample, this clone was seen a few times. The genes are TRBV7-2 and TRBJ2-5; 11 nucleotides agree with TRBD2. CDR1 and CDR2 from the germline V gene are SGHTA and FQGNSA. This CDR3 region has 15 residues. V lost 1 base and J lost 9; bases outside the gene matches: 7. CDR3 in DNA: TGTGCCAGCAGCTTAGGTGGGACTAGCGGTACGTCCCAGTACTTC. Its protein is CASSLGGTSGTSQYF.

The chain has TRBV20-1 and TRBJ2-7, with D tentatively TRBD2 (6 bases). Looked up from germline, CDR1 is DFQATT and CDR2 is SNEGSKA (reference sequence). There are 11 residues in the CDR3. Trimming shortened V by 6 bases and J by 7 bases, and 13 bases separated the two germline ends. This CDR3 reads CSANRGLEQYF. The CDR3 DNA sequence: TGCAGTGCGAACCGGGGACTGGAGCAGTACTTC.